The 10 T cell receptor beta chains in this list originate from one sample, sequenced in a study of T cells in Graves' hyperthyroidism and ophthalmopathy. TCR beta CDR3 regions were amplified from RNA transcripts. The HTBI primer set drove a first-round RT-PCR of the TCR CDR3. TCRdb passed the multiplex PCR reads through MiXCR, listing each CDR3 protein once. The repertoire has approximately 560,000 distinct CDR3 sequences, around 14% of them found once; the top ten carry around 7.5%. Sequencing was performed on blood. The receptor set was obtained from a woman in her 30s with Graves' hyperthyroidism.

This clonotype occurred a few times. V usage is TRBV27 and J usage is TRBJ1-5, with D unresolved. This CDR3 is built from 17 residues. The germline gives CDR1 MNHEY, CDR2 SMNVEV (reference sequence). With 4 bases removed from V and 1 base from J, the gap between germline ends came to 17 bases. CDR3 in DNA: TGTGCCAGCAGTTCTAGGACCGTCTTCGGGAGCAATCAGCCCCAGCATTTT. It translates to CASSSRTVFGSNQPQHF.

This clonotype was detected many times. The CDR3 DNA is TGCAGTGCTAGAAGCGGTACTAGCCCGTACAATGAGCAGTTCTTC. This translates into CSARSGTSPYNEQFF. This chain uses TRBV20-1 with TRBJ2-1, with a possible D match to TRBD2 (6 bases). CDR3 length: 15 residues. Germline lookup yields CDR1 DFQATT and CDR2 SNEGSKA (reference sequence). V lost 2 bases, J lost 4 bases, and 15 bases lay in between.

This chain joins TRBV4-1 and TRBJ2-1; D is uncertain. CDR3 length equals 13 residues. Germline CDR1 and CDR2: MGHRA and YSYEKL. Trimming shortened V by 4 bases and J by 8 bases, and 12 bases separated the two germline ends. The CDR3 bases are TGCGCCAGCAGCCGTACTTCAGAGGATGAGCAGTTCTTC. Translating it yields CASSRTSEDEQFF.

The sample holds a few counts of this clonotype. This rearrangement joins TRBV3-1 to TRBJ2-7; D is uncertain. Germline V lookup: CDR1 LGHDT, CDR2 YNNKEL (reference sequence). The V gene lost 0 bases and the J gene lost 1 base, with 7 bases spanning the gap. The CDR3 has 14 amino acids. The CDR3 DNA reads as TGTGCCAGCAGCCAAGATCCTGCGTCCTACGAGCAGTACTTC. Residues: CASSQDPASYEQYF.

The chain is built from TRBV9 and TRBJ1-3; D not certain. The CDR3 is made up of 16 amino acids. The V end lost 0 bases, the J end lost 0 bases, and 10 bases lay between the germline ends. Per germline, CDR1 SGDLS and CDR2 YYNGEE. As DNA, the CDR3 is TGTGCCAGCAGCGTAGAGGGAGGGAGCTCTGGAAACACCATATATTTT. It translates to CASSVEGGSSGNTIYF.

The sample holds many counts of this clonotype. This sequence joins TRBV7-9 and TRBJ2-1; no clear D. V dropped 5 bases and J dropped 3 bases, with 17 bases sitting between them. This CDR3 is 16 amino acids long. Per germline, CDR1 SEHNR and CDR2 FQNEAQ (reference sequence). The CDR3 nucleotides read TGTGCCAGCAGCCCCATATACGAATCTAACTACAATGAGCAGTTCTTC. Translation gives CASSPIYESNYNEQFF.

This clonotype was seen a few times. The V call is TRBV6-1, the J call TRBJ1-3; D is uncertain. Germline CDR1 reads MNHNS; CDR2 reads SASEGT. The CDR3 contains 15 residues. Trimming cost V 4 bases and J 0 bases, with 10 bases left between them. The DNA of the CDR3 is TGTGCCAGCAGTGTCGGGCGGTTCTCTGGAAACACCATATATTTT. This encodes CASSVGRFSGNTIYF.

The table lists this clonotype with a few counts. This chain links TRBV10-1 with TRBJ1-2, with unresolved D. Germline V CDR1 and CDR2: WNHNN, SYGVQD (reference sequence). The CDR3 runs to 12 residues. With 3 bases removed from V and 4 bases from J, the gap between germline ends came to 6 bases. The CDR3 bases are TGCGCCAGCAGTGAAGGTGCCTATGGCTACACCTTC. Translating gives CASSEGAYGYTF.

The rearrangement uses TRBV9 and TRBJ2-6, with D possibly being TRBD1 (5 bases). V was clipped by 1 base and J by 2 bases, with 10 bases between them. The CDR3 loop spans 16 amino acids. Germline CDR1 is SGDLS and CDR2 is YYNGEE. The DNA for the CDR3 is TGTGCCAGCAGCGTAATTGGGGCGCCTGGGGCCAACGTCCTGACTTTC. The encoded protein is CASSVIGAPGANVLTF.

This clonotype was counted at least ten times. The chain employs TRBV12-3 or TRBV12-4 and TRBJ1-1; D perhaps matches TRBD1 (5 bases). The CDR3 loop spans 13 amino acids. V dropped 2 bases and J dropped 6 bases, with 10 bases sitting between them. The CDR3 coding sequence is TGTGCCAGCAGTTTAAAGGGACGAGCTGAAGCTTTCTTT. As protein: CASSLKGRAEAFF.